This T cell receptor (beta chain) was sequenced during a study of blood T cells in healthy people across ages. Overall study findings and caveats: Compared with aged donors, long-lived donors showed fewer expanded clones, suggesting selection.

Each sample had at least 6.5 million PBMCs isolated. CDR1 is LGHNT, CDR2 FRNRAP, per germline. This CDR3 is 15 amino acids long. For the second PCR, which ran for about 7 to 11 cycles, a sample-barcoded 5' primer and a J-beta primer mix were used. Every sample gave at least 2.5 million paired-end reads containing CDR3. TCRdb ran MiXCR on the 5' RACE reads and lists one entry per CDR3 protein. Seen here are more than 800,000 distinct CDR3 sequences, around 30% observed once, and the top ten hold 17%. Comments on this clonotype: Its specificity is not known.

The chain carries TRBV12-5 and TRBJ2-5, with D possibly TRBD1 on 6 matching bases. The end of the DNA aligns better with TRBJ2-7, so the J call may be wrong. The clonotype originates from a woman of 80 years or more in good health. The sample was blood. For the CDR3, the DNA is TGTGCTAGTGGTTTGGGAACCACAGGGATCGACGAGCAGTACTTC. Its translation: CASGLGTTGIDEQYF.